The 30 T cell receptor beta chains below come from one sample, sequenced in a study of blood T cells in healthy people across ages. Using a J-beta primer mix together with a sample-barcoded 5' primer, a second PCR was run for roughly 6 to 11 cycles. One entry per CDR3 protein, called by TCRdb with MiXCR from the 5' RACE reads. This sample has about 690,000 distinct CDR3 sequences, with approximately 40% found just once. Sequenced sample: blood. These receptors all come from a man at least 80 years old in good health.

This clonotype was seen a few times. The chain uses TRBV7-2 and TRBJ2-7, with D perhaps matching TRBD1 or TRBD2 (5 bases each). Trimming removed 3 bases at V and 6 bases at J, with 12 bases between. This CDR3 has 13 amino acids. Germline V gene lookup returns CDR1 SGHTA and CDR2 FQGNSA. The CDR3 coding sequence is TGTGCCAGCAGCTTGTTGAGGGGAAGCGAGCAGTACTTC. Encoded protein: CASSLLRGSEQYF.

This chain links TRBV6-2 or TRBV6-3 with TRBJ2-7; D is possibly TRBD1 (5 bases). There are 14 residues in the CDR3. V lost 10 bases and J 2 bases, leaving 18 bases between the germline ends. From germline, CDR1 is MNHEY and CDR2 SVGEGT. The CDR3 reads CAIQRFQGTYEQYF. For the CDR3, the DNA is TGTGCCATCCAACGTTTCCAGGGAACCTACGAGCAGTACTTC.

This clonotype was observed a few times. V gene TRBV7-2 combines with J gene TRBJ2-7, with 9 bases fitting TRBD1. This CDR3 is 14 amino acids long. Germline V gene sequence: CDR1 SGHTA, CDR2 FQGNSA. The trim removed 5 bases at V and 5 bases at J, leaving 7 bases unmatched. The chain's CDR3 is CASSPGQGIHEQYF. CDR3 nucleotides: TGTGCCAGCAGCCCTGGACAGGGGATCCACGAGCAGTACTTC.

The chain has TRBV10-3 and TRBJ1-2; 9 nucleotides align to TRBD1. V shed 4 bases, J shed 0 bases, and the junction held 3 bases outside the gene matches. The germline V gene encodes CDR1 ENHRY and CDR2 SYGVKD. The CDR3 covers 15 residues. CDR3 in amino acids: CAISGGTGSNYGYTF. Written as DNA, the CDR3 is TGTGCCATCAGTGGGGGGACAGGGTCTAACTATGGCTACACCTTC.

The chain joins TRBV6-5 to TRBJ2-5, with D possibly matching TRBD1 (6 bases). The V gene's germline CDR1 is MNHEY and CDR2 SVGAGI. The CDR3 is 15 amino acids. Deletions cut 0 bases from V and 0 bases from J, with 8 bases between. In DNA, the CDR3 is TGTGCCAGCAGTTACTCTGGGACAAACCAAGAGACCCAGTACTTC. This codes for CASSYSGTNQETQYF.

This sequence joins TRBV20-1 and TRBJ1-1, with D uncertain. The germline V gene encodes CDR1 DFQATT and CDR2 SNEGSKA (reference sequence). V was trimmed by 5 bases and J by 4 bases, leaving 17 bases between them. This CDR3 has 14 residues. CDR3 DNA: TGCAGTGCTCCCCCCCCGGGTACCAGCACTGAAGCTTTCTTT. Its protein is CSAPPPGTSTEAFF.

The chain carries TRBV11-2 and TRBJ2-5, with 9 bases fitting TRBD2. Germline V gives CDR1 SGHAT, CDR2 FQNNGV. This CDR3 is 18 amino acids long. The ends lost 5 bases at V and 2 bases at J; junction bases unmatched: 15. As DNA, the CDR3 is TGTGCCAGCAGCCCGAGGGCGGGAGGGTCTATAGGGCAAGAGACCCAGTACTTC. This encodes CASSPRAGGSIGQETQYF. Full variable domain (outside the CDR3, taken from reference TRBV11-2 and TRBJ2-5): EAGVAQSPRYKIIEKRQSVAFWCNPISGHATLYWYQQILGQGPKLLIQFQNNGVVDDSQLPKDRFSAERLKGVDSTLKIQPAKLEDSAVYLCASSPRAGGSIGQETQYFGPGTRLLVL.

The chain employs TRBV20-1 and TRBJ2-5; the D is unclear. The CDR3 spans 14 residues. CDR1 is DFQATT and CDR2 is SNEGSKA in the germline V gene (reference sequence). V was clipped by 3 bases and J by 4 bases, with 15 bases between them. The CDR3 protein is CSARALLSGETQYF. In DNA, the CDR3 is TGCAGTGCTAGGGCCCTCCTCTCAGGAGAGACCCAGTACTTC.

The CDR3 here is CSARKQGAAKQETQYF. Written as DNA, the CDR3 is TGCAGTGCTAGAAAGCAGGGGGCTGCGAAACAAGAGACCCAGTACTTC. The J gene is TRBJ2-5, the V gene TRBV20-1; TRBD1 matches at 8 bases. J gave up 2 bases and V 2 bases, and 10 bases lay outside the gene matches. Germline V lookup: CDR1 DFQATT, CDR2 SNEGSKA (reference sequence). This CDR3 comprises 16 residues.

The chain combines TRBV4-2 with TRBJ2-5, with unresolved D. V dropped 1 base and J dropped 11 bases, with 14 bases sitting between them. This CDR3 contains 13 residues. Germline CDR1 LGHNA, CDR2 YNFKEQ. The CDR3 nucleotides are TGTGCCAGCAGCCAAGGCCTCGGGTTTGAGCAGTACTTC. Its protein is CASSQGLGFEQYF.

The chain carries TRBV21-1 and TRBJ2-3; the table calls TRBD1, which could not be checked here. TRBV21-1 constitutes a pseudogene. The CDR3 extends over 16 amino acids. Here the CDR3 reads CASSLHRGNLEDTQYF. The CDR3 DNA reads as TGTGCCAGCAGCCTCCACAGGGGAAATTTGGAAGATACGCAGTATTTT.

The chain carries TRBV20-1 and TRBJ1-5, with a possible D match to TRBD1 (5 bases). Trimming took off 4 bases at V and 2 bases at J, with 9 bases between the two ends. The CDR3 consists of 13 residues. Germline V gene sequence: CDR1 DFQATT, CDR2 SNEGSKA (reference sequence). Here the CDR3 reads CSATRARNQPQHF. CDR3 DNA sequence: TGCAGTGCTACCAGGGCTCGCAATCAGCCCCAGCATTTT.

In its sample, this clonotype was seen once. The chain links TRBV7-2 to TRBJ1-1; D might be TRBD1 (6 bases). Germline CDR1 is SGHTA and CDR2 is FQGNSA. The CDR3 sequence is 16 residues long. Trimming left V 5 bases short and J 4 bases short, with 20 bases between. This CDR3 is CASSPATQGGVTEAFF. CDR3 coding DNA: TGTGCCAGCAGCCCCGCCACACAGGGTGGGGTCACTGAAGCTTTCTTT.

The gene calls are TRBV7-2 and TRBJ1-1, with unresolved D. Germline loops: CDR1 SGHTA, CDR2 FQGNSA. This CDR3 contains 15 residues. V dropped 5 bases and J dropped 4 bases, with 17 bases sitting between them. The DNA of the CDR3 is TGTGCCAGCAGCCCCCGACCCCAGGCGGGCACTGAAGCTTTCTTT. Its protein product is CASSPRPQAGTEAFF.

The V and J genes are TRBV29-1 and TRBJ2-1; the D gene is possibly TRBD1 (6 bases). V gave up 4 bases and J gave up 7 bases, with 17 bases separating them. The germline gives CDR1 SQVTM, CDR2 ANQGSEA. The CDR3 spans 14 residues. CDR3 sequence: CSVALLQGQNEQFF. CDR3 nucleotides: TGCAGCGTTGCACTCTTACAGGGTCAGAATGAGCAGTTCTTC.

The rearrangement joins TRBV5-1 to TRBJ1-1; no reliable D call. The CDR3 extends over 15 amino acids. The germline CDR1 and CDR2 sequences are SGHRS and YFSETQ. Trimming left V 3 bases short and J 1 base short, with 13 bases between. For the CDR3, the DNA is TGCGCCAGCAGCTCGGGTAGGGCAGGGAACACTGAAGCTTTCTTT. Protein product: CASSSGRAGNTEAFF.

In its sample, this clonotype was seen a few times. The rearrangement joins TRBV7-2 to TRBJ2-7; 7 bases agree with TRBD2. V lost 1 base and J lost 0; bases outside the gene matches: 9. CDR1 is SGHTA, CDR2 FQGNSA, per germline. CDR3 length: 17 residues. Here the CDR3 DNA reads TGTGCCAGCAGCTTAGAAGCGGGGCGGATAACCTCCTACGAGCAGTACTTC. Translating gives CASSLEAGRITSYEQYF.

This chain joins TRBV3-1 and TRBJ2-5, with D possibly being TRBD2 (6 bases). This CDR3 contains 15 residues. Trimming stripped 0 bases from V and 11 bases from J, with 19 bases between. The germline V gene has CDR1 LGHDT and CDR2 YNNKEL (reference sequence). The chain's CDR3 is CASSQDLARGSEQYF. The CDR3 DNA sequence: TGTGCCAGCAGCCAAGATCTAGCGAGAGGAAGTGAGCAGTACTTC.

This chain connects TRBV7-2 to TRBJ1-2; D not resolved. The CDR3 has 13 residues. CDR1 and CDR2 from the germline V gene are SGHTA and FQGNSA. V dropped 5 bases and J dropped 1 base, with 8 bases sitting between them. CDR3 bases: TGTGCCAGCAGCGCACAGCTTAACTATGGCTACACCTTC. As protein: CASSAQLNYGYTF.

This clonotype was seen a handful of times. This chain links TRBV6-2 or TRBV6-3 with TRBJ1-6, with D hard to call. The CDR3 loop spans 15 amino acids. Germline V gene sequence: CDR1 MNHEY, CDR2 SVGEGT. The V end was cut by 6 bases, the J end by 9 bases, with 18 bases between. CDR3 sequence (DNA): TGTGCCAGCAGCTCGGAAAGGGTAGGAACTTCACCCCTCCACTTT. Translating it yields CASSSERVGTSPLHF.

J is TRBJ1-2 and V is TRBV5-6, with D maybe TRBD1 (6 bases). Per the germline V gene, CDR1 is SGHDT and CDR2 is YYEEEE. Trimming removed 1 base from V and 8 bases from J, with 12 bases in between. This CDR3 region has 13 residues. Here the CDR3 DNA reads TGTGCCAGCAGCTTGCACGAGGGGGGAGGCTACACCTTC. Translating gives CASSLHEGGGYTF.

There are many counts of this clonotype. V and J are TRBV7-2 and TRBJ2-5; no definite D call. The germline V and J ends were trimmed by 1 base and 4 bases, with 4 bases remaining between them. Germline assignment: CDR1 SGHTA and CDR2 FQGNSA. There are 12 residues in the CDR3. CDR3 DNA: TGTGCCAGCAGCTTAGATTTAGAGACCCAGTACTTC. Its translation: CASSLDLETQYF.

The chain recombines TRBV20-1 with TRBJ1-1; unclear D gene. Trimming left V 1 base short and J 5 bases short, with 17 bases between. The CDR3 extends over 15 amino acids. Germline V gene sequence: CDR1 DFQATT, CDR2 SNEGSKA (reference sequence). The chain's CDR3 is CSARGNWVSQTEAFF. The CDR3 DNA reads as TGCAGTGCTAGAGGAAACTGGGTTTCACAGACTGAAGCTTTCTTT.

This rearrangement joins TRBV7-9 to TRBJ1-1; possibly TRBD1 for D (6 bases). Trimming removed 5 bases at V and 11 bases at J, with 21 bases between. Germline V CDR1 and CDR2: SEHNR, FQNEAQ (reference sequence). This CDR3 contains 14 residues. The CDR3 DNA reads TGTGCCAGCAGCCCATGGTCGCAGACAGGAGCCGCTTTCTTT. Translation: CASSPWSQTGAAFF.

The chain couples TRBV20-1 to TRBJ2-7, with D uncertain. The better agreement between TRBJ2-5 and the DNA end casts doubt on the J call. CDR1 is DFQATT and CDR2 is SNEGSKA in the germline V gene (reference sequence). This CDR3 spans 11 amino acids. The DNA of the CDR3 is TGCAGTGCTTTTACCGTTGGGACCCAGTACTTC. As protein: CSAFTVGTQYF.

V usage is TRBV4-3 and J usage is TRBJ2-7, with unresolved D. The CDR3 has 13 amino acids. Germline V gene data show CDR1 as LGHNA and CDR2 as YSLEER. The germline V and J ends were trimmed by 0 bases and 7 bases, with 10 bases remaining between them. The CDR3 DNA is TGCGCCAGCAGCCAAGAGGTCCTTAGTGAGCAGTACTTC. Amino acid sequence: CASSQEVLSEQYF.

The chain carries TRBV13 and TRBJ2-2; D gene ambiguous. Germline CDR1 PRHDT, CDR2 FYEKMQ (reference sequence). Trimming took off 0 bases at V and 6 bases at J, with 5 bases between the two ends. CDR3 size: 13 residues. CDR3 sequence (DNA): TGTGCCAGCAGCTTAGGGGTCTCCGGGGAGCTGTTTTTT. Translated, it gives CASSLGVSGELFF.

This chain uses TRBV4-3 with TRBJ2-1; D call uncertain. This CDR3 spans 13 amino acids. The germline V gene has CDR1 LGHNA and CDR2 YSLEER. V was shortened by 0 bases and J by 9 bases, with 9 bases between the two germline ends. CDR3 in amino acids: CASSQDGYSEQFF. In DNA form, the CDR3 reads TGCGCCAGCAGCCAAGATGGCTATAGTGAGCAGTTCTTC.

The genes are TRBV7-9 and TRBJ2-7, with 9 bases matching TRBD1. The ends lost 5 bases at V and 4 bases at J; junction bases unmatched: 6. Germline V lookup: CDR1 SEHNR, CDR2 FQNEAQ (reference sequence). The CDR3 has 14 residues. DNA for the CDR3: TGTGCCAGCAGCCTCGGGACAGGGATATACGAGCAGTACTTC. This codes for CASSLGTGIYEQYF.

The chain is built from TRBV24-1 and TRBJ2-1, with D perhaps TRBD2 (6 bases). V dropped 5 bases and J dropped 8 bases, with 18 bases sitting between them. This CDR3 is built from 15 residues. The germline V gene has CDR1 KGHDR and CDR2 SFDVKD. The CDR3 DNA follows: TGTGCCACCAGTGGGTCTAGCGTCAGGAACTATGAGCAGTTCTTC. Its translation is CATSGSSVRNYEQFF.